This T cell receptor (beta chain) comes out of a study of CD8 T cells in ankylosing spondylitis. Study-wide points: A motif in TCR beta, a set of under ten highly homologous variants, appeared characteristic of ankylosing spondylitis blood. The authors reported significant enrichment of disease-linked clones in matched ankylosing spondylitis synovial fluid. Certain motif variants had earlier appeared in reactive arthritis synovial fluid and blood.

TCR beta libraries were made by quantitative 5'-RACE with molecular barcodes. Via MiXCR, TCRdb re-called the 5' RACE reads, giving one row per CDR3 protein. The data hold roughly 90,000 distinct CDR3 sequences, with almost 8.5% observed a single time. CDR1 and CDR2 from the germline V gene are DFQATT and SNEGSKA (reference sequence). This CDR3 is 16 amino acids long. The trim removed 7 bases at V and 4 bases at J, leaving 14 bases unmatched. This clonotype appeared many times. Its cognate antigen is unknown. This TCR was sampled from a male donor with ankylosing spondylitis or in good health (not recorded which). Sequencing used blood, either unsorted or a sorted T cell fraction (not recorded which). The chain employs TRBV20-1 and TRBJ1-5; 9 bases agree with TRBD1. Here the CDR3 DNA reads TGCAGTGTCTCACGATCCGGGACAGGGAAAAATCAGCCCCAGCATTTT. Translation: CSVSRSGTGKNQPQHF.